This entry describes one T cell receptor (beta chain). Its matching antigen is unknown. The CDR3 is made up of 13 amino acids. The V gene's germline CDR1 is SGHKS and CDR2 YYEKEE (reference sequence). V lost 3 bases to trimming and J lost 4 bases, with 5 bases between them. The sample originates from a study of T cell repertoires in aging, cancer and after chemotherapy. Study-level information: Roughly 8.8 million TCR reads made up the full dataset. Study-level results: Loss of evenness, beyond lost richness, contributed to age-related TCR diversity decline in cancer patients. Untreated cancer patients had significantly lower blood TCR diversity than age-matched healthy donors. Rebound thymic output was suggested by rising median generation probability during chemotherapy in each cancer cohort.

Rearranged V-D-J TRB sequences were amplified with a mixed TRB-A/B primer pool. MiXCR, applied by TCRdb to the multiplex PCR reads, yields one record per CDR3 protein. The table lists some 20,000 distinct CDR3 sequences, approximately 40% of them singletons. Amplification of TCR beta used genomic DNA extracted from peripheral blood. This TCR derives from a human donor with a solid tumor. The V and J genes are TRBV5-5 and TRBJ2-6; D possibly matches TRBD1 or TRBD2 (5 bases each). Sequenced material: blood. This CDR3 reads CASSWGGANVLTF. The CDR3 DNA sequence: TGTGCCAGCAGCTGGGGGGGGGCCAACGTCCTGACTTTC.